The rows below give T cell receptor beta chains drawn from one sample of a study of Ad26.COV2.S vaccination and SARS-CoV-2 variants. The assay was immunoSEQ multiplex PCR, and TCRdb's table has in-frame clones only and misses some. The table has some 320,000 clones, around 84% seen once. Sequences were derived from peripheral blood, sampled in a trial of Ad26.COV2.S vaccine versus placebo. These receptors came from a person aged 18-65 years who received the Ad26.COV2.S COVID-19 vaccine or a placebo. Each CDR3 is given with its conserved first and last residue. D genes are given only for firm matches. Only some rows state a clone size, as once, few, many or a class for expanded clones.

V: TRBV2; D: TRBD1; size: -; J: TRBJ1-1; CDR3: CASTDREGTEAFF; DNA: TGTGCCAGCACGGACAGGGAGGGCACTGAAGCTTTCTTT
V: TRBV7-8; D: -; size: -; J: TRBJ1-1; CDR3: CASSLVPNTEAFF; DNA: TGTGCCAGCAGTCTGGTTCCGAACACTGAAGCTTTCTTT
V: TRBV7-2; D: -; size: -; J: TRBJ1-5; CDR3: CASSLRGNSNQPQHF; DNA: TGTGCCAGCAGCTTACGGGGGAATAGCAATCAGCCCCAGCATTTT
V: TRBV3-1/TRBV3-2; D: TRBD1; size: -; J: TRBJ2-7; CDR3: CASSQRQGIYEQYF; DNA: TGTGCCAGCAGCCAGCGACAGGGAATATACGAGCAGTACTTC
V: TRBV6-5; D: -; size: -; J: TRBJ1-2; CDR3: CASSQGPDGYTF; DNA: TGTGCCAGCAGTCAGGGGCCGGATGGCTACACCTTC
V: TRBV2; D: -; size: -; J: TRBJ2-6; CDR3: CASSDLRGAGANVLTF; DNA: TGTGCCAGCAGTGACTTACGAGGGGCTGGGGCCAACGTCCTGACTTTC
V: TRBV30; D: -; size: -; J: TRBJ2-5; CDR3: CAWSAGALAFKETQYF; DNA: TGTGCCTGGAGTGCCGGGGCACTAGCCTTTAAAGAGACCCAGTACTTC
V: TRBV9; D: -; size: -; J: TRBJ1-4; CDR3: CASSVGQTTDEKLFF; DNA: TGTGCCAGCAGCGTAGGGCAAACTACGGATGAAAAACTGTTTTTT
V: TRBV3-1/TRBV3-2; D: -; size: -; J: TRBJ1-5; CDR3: CASSHGGSNQPQHF; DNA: TGTGCCAGCAGCCATGGTGGGAGCAATCAGCCCCAGCATTTT
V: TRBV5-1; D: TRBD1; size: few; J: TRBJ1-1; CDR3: CASSADPGGATNTEAFF; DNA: TGCGCCAGCAGCGCGGATCCAGGGGGGGCTACTAACACTGAAGCTTTCTTT
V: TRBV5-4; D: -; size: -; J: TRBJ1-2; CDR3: CASSPGGTNYGYTF; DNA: TGTGCCAGCAGCCCGGGGGGCACTAACTATGGCTACACCTTC
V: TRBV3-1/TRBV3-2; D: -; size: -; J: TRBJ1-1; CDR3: CASSHRGQSNTEAFF; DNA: TGTGCCAGCAGCCACAGGGGCCAGTCGAACACTGAAGCTTTCTTT
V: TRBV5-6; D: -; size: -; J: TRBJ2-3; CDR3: CASSLVAGRTDTQYF; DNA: TGTGCCAGCAGCTTGGTGGCGGGGCGCACAGATACGCAGTATTTT
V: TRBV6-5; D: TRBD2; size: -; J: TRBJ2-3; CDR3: CASRKGSGGKDTQYF; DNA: TGTGCCAGCAGAAAAGGGAGCGGGGGGAAAGATACGCAGTATTTT
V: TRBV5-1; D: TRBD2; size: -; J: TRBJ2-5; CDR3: CASAVLADQETQYF; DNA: TGCGCCAGCGCCGTGCTAGCGGACCAAGAGACCCAGTACTTC
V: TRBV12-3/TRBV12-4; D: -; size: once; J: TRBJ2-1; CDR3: CASGVSSYNEQFF; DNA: TGTGCCAGCGGGGTTAGCTCCTACAATGAGCAGTTCTTC
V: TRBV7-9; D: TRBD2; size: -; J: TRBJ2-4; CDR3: CASSLELATKNIQYF; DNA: TGTGCCAGCAGCTTAGAACTAGCGACCAAAAACATTCAGTACTTC
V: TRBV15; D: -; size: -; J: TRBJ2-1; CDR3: CATRGVGGSYNEQFF; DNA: TGTGCCACCAGAGGGGTGGGGGGATCCTACAATGAGCAGTTCTTC
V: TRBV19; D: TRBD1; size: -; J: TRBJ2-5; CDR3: CASSIGGTGGRETQYF; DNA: TGTGCCAGTAGTATAGGGGGGACAGGGGGTCGAGAGACCCAGTACTTC
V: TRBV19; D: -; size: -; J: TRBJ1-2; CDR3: CASSIEGALSYGYTF; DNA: TGTGCCAGTAGTATAGAGGGGGCGCTGAGCTATGGCTACACCTTC
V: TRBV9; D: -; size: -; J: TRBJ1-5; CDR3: CASSLGPTVTPQHF; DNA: TGTGCCAGCAGCCTCGGACCCACTGTAACGCCCCAGCATTTT
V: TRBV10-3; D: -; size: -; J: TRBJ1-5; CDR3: CAISGSSLSGGDQPQHF; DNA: TGTGCCATCAGTGGATCATCGTTGAGTGGAGGGGATCAGCCCCAGCATTTT